The 11 T cell receptor beta chains below were found in one sample sequenced in a study of cytomegalovirus exposure and HLA in healthy donors. Primers included in the PCR were 60 Vbeta and 13 Jbeta primers. Measured with immunoSEQ multiplex PCR; TCRdb has only the in-frame clones, and not every one. The sample has about 160,000 clones, 80% to 85% seen once; the top ten hold 0.9% to 1%. Sequenced: PBMCs. These receptor sequences come from a girl aged 2-10 years in good health and CMV-seropositive.

The V call is TRBV30, the J call TRBJ1-1; D perhaps matches TRBD1 (6 bases). The CDR3 totals 14 residues. CDR1 is GTSNPN and CDR2 is SVGIG in the germline V gene (reference sequence). Between the trimmed V and J ends, which lost 0 bases and 4 bases, there was a span of 12 bases. DNA for the CDR3: TGTGCCTGGAGTGTACTGGGAGGGGGCACTGAAGCTTTCTTT. Amino acid sequence: CAWSVLGGGTEAFF. The complete variable domain, with remaining parts taken from reference TRBV30 and TRBJ1-1, reads SQTIHQWPATLVQPVGSPLSLECTVEGTSNPNLYWYRQAAGRGLQLLFYSVGIGQISSEVPQNLSASRPQDRQFILSSKKLLLSDSGFYLCAWSVLGGGTEAFFGQGTRLTVV.

Of note for this clone: Other DNA variants within this sample encode the same CDR3. This chain connects TRBV30 to TRBJ2-7; D is perhaps TRBD2 (7 bases). Per the germline V gene, CDR1 is GTSNPN and CDR2 is SVGIG (reference sequence). Trimming removed 1 base from V and 2 bases from J, with 9 bases in between. This CDR3 comprises 13 residues. CDR3 bases: TGTGCCTGGAGTGGCGGGGGCGCCTACGAGCAGTACTTC. Translation gives CAWSGGGAYEQYF. Looking up the rest from reference TRBV30 and TRBJ2-7 gives the full variable domain: SQTIHQWPATLVQPVGSPLSLECTVEGTSNPNLYWYRQAAGRGLQLLFYSVGIGQISSEVPQNLSASRPQDRQFILSSKKLLLSDSGFYLCAWSGGGAYEQYFGPGTRLTVT.

The chain links TRBV7-9 to TRBJ1-4; D call uncertain. V was pared by 5 bases and J by 10 bases, with 11 bases between. CDR3 length: 12 amino acids. Germline V gene sequence: CDR1 SEHNR, CDR2 FQNEAQ (reference sequence). The CDR3 reads CASSRADRKLFF. CDR3 sequence (DNA): TGTGCCAGCAGCCGAGCCGATCGAAAACTGTTTTTT.

This clone was recorded only once. The chain is built from TRBV30 and TRBJ2-2; TRBD2 aligns across 15 bases. The CDR3 contains 15 residues. Looked up from germline, CDR1 is GTSNPN and CDR2 is SVGIG (reference sequence). V shed 7 bases and J 5 bases; nucleotides not matched to a gene: 5. This CDR3 reads CALTGLAGGTGELFF. CDR3 DNA: TGTGCCTTGACGGGACTAGCGGGGGGAACCGGGGAGCTGTTTTTT.

This chain links TRBV29-1 with TRBJ1-2; D perhaps matches TRBD1 (6 bases). The CDR3 spans 16 residues. With 1 base removed from V and 1 base from J, the gap between germline ends came to 16 bases. Germline values: CDR1 SQVTM, CDR2 ANQGSEA. The CDR3 loop is CSVEGLDRRYNYGYTF. CDR3 coding DNA: TGCAGCGTTGAAGGGTTAGACAGGCGTTATAACTATGGCTACACCTTC.

This clone has a single count. The rearrangement uses TRBV29-1 and TRBJ2-7, with D unresolved. The germline V and J ends were trimmed by 1 base and 0 bases, with 7 bases remaining between them. This CDR3 is 13 amino acids long. Germline CDR1 reads SQVTM; CDR2 reads ANQGSEA. The chain's CDR3 is CSVEGANSYEQYF. CDR3 in DNA: TGCAGCGTTGAAGGCGCGAACTCCTACGAGCAGTACTTC.

This clone was found once. The V and J genes are TRBV28 and TRBJ2-5; 12 bases fit TRBD2. The germline CDR1 and CDR2 sequences are MDHEN and SYDVKM. V shed 5 bases and J 1 base; nucleotides not matched to a gene: 5. The CDR3 is made up of 16 amino acids. CDR3 nucleotide sequence: TGTGCCAGCAGTCTAGCGGGAGGGCCGGGCCAAGAGACCCAGTACTTC. This codes for CASSLAGGPGQETQYF. The variable domain in full, completed from reference TRBV28 and TRBJ2-5, reads DVKVTQSSRYLVKRTGEKVFLECVQDMDHENMFWYRQDPGLGLRLIYFSYDVKMKEKGDIPEGYSVSREKKERFSLILESASTNQTSMYLCASSLAGGPGQETQYFGPGTRLLVL.

The CDR3 reads CASSLPRGSETQYF. The CDR3 nucleotides read TGTGCCAGCAGTTTACCTCGCGGGAGTGAGACCCAGTACTTC. The chain links TRBV28 to TRBJ2-5; 7 bases are a match to TRBD2. CDR1 is MDHEN, CDR2 SYDVKM, per germline. This CDR3 has 14 amino acids. V lost 2 bases and J lost 5; bases outside the gene matches: 5.

This clone was counted only a few times. This chain joins TRBV30 and TRBJ2-3; 8 bases fit TRBD1. CDR3 length: 14 amino acids. Germline V gives CDR1 GTSNPN, CDR2 SVGIG (reference sequence). The V gene end was trimmed by 2 bases and the J gene end by 4 bases; junction bases not matched to a gene: 5. The DNA of the CDR3 is TGTGCCTGGAGTCAGGGGGCTAACGCAGATACGCAGTATTTT. Encoded protein: CAWSQGANADTQYF.

CDR3 protein: CASSLSRGQADTQYF. The DNA for the CDR3 is TGTGCCAGCAGCTTGAGCAGGGGGCAAGCAGATACGCAGTATTTT. V gene TRBV5-6 combines with J gene TRBJ2-3; 8 positions match TRBD1. CDR3 length equals 15 residues. J lost 4 bases, V lost 1 base, and 5 bases had no gene match. The germline gives CDR1 SGHDT, CDR2 YYEEEE.

This sequence joins TRBV27 and TRBJ1-6; D not resolved. There are 16 residues in the CDR3. The germline gives CDR1 MNHEY, CDR2 SMNVEV (reference sequence). V lost 2 bases and J 7 bases, leaving 15 bases between the germline ends. The CDR3 DNA reads TGTGCCAGCAGTTTAGGTCCAGAGGGCTTGAATTCACCCCTCCACTTT. It is translated as CASSLGPEGLNSPLHF.